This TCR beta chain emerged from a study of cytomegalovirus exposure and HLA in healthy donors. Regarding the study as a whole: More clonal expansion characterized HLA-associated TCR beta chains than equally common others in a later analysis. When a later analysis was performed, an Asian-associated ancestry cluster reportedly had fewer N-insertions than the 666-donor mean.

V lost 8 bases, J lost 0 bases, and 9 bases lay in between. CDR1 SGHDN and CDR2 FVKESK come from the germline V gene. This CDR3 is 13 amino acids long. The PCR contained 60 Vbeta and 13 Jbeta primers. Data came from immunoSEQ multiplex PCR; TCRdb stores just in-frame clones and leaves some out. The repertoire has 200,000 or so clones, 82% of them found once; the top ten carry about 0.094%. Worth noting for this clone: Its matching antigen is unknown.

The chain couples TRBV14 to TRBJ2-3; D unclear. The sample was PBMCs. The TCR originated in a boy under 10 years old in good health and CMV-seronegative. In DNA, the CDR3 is TGTGCCAGCTCTAGACTTAGCACAGATACGCAGTATTTT. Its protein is CASSRLSTDTQYF.